This TCR beta chain was observed in a study of shared clonotypes between healthy human individuals. Study-level findings and limits: Across a handful of donors, naive CD4 shared roughly 5.2%, naive CD8 around 4%, memory CD4 less than 2.5%, memory CD8 0.4%. The generation probabilities recorded for non-shared clonotypes fell below those of clonotypes shared by all four donors.

The table came from immunoSEQ multiplex PCR; TCRdb's copy has only in-frame clones and leaves some out. The profile shows some 680,000 clones, 73% of them singletons. Donors included only healthy HIV-negative adults lacking recent acute infections or vaccinations. It was into CD45RA+ naive and CD45RA-negative memory subsets that the CD4+ cells were split. V was cut by 1 base and J by 7 bases, with 7 bases left in between. CDR3 length: 13 residues. CDR1 is SEHNR and CDR2 is FQNEAQ in the germline V gene (reference sequence). Turning to this clone: Its antigen is currently unknown.

The source is a woman aged 30 to 39 in good health. The chain is built from TRBV7-9 and TRBJ1-4, with D possibly matching TRBD1 (5 bases). The sample comprised memory CD4+ T cells sorted from blood. Subset indicated: CD45RA-negative fraction. CDR3 region: CASSLVGTEKLFF. Written as DNA, the CDR3 is TGTGCCAGCAGCTTAGTAGGGACTGAAAAACTGTTTTTT.